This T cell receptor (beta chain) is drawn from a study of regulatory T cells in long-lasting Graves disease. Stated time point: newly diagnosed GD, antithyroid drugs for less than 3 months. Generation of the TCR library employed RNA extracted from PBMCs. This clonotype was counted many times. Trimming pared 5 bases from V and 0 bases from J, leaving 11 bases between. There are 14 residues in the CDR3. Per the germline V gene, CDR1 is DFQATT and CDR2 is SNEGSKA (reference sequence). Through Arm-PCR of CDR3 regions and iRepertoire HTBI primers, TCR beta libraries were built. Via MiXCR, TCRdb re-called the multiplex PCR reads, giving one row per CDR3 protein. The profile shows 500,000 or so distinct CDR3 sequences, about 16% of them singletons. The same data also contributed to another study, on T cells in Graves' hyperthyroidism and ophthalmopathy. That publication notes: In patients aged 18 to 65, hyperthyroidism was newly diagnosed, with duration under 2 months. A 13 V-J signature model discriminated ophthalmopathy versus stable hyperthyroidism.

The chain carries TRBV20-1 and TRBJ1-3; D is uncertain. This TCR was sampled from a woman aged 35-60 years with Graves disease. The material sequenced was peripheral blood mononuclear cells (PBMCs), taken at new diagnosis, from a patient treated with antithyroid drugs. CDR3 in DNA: TGCAGTGCTTCTGACTCTTACTCTGGAAACACCATATATTTT. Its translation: CSASDSYSGNTIYF.